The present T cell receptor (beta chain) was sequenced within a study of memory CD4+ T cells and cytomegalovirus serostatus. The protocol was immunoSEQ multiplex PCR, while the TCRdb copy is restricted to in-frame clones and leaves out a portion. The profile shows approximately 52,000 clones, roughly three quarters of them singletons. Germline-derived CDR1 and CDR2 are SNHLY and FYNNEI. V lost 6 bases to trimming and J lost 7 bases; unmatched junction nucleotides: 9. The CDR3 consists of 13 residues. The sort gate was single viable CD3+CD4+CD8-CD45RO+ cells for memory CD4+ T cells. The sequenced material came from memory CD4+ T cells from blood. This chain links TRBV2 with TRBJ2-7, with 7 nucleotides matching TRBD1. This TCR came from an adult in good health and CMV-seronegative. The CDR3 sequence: CASRPRDRAEQYF. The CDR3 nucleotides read TGTGCCAGCAGGCCCCGGGACAGAGCTGAGCAGTACTTC.